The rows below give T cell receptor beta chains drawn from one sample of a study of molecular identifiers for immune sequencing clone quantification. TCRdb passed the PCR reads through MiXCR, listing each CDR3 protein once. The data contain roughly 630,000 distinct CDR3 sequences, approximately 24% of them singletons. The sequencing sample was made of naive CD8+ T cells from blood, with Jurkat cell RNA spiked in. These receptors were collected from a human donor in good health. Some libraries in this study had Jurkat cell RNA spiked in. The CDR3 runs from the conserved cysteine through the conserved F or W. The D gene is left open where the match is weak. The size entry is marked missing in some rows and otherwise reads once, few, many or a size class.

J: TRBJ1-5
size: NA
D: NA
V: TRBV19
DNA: TGTGCCAGTAGTATAGGCTATGTGGGGGGGCGAGTGCCCCAGCATTTT
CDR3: CASSIGYVGGRVPQHF

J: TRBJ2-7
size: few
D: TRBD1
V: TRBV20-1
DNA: TGCAGTGCTAGATTCGGGACAGGGTGGGGCGAGCAGTACTTC
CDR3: CSARFGTGWGEQYF

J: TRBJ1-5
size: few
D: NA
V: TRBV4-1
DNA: TGCGCCAGCAGCCAAGATGTTATAGGGGGTTGGGCCCAGCATTTT
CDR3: CASSQDVIGGWAQHF

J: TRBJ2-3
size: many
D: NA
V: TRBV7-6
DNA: TGTGCCAGCAGCTCTAACCCGTATACGCAGTATTTT
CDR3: CASSSNPYTQYF

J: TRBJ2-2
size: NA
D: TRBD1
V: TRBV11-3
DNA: TGTGCCAGCAGCCCCCGGACGGGGACAGGGGGACCGAACACCGGGGAGCTGTTTTTT
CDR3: CASSPRTGTGGPNTGELFF

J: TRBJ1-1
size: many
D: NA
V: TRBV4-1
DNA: TGCGCCAGCAGCCAAGATATCGGGGTGAACACTGAAGCTTTCTTT
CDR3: CASSQDIGVNTEAFF

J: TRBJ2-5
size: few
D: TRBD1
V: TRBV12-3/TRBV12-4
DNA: TGTGCCAGCAGTTTAACCGCGACAGGGGATCAAGAGACCCAGTACTTC
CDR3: CASSLTATGDQETQYF

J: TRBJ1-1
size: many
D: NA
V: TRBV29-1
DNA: TGCAGCGTTGATCTCCGGGCTGAAGCTTTCTTT
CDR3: CSVDLRAEAFF

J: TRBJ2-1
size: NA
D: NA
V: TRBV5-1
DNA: TGCGCCAGCAGCTTGGCGGCAGGGTCTGAGCAGTTCTTC
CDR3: CASSLAAGSEQFF

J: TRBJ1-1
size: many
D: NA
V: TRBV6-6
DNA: TGTGCCAGCAGTTACCGGGAGACTGAAGCTTTCTTT
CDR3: CASSYRETEAFF

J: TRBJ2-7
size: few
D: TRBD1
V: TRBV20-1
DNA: TGCAGTGCTAGAGAGGGGGCCGGGACAGGAGACTTCTACGAGCAGTACTTC
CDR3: CSAREGAGTGDFYEQYF

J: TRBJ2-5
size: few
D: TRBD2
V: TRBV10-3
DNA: TGTGCCACCAGACATAGCGGGAGTATCGGGGAGACCCAGTACTTC
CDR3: CATRHSGSIGETQYF

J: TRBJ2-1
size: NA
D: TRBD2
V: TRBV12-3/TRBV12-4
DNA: TGTGCCAGCAGTTTGGGACTAGTTGGAGTTGAGCAGTTCTTC
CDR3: CASSLGLVGVEQFF

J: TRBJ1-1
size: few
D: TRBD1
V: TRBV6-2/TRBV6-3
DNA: TGTGCCAGCAGTTACGACGACAGGGGGCTAGCCACTGAAGCTTTCTTT
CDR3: CASSYDDRGLATEAFF

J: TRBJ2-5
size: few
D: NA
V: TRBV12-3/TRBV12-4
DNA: TGTGCCAGCAGTTTAGCTAAGGGACAAGTAAGCGACCAAGAGACCCAGTACTTC
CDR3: CASSLAKGQVSDQETQYF

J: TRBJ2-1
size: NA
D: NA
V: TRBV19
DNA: TGTGCCAGTAGCATGAGTGGGAATCAGAATGAGCAGTTCTTC
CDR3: CASSMSGNQNEQFF

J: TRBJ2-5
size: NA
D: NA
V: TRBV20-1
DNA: TGCAGTGCTAGGTTGGAGGCGTGGGGGGCAGAGCCCCAGTACTTC
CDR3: CSARLEAWGAEPQYF

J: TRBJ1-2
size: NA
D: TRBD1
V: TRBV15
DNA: TGTGCCACCAGCGTCGGGTCAGGGGGCGGAGAGGACTACACCTTC
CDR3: CATSVGSGGGEDYTF

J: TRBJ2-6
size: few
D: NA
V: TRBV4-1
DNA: TGCGCCAGCAGCCAGGCAAAAGACTTATCTGGGGCCAACGTCCTGACTTTC
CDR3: CASSQAKDLSGANVLTF

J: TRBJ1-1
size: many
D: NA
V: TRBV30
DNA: TGTGCCCGGAGGTACGGGATTGAAGGAACTGAAGCTTTCTTT
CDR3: CARRYGIEGTEAFF

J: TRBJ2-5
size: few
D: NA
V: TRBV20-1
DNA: TGCAGTGCTGAAAAACAGGACAGCCAAGAGACCCAGTACTTC
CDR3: CSAEKQDSQETQYF

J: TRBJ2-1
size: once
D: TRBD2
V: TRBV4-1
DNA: TGCGCCAGCAGCCAGGGACTATCTAATGAGCAGTTCTTC
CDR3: CASSQGLSNEQFF

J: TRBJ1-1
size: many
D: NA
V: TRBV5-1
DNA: TGCGCCAGCAGCTGGGACGGGACGCCGAACACTGAAGCTTTCTTT
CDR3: CASSWDGTPNTEAFF